This T cell receptor (beta chain) was recovered during a study of T cells in Graves' hyperthyroidism and ophthalmopathy. Reasons for excluding patients were uncontrolled infection, other autoimmune disease, pregnancy or lactation. The sample holds many counts of this clonotype. Authors of the study amplified TCR beta CDR3 regions from RNA transcripts. A first-round RT-PCR of the TCR CDR3 used the HTBI primer set. One entry per CDR3 protein results from TCRdb running MiXCR on the multiplex PCR reads. The sample includes about 620,000 distinct CDR3 sequences, 16% of them seen just once. The specimen was blood. This TCR was sampled from a woman between 25 and 40 years old with Graves' hyperthyroidism.

The CDR3 sequence is CASSYQGSLGNEQFF. DNA of the CDR3: TGTGCCAGCAGTTATCAGGGTAGTTTGGGGAATGAGCAGTTCTTC. The gene calls are TRBV6-1 and TRBJ2-1; a possible D gene is TRBD1 (5 bases). Germline CDR1 MNHNS, CDR2 SASEGT. The CDR3 consists of 15 residues. V lost 5 bases and J 7 bases, leaving 18 bases between the germline ends.